This TCR beta chain was recovered during a study of blood T cell repertoires in COVID-19. In the authors' workflow: By means of reference gene primer amplification, nucleated cell counts were estimated. Clones were read by immunoSEQ multiplex PCR, and TCRdb kept only the in-frame ones, dropping some. The D gene and trimming were derived from the DNA, and the V and J assignments and clone size from that table. The data show a few hundred thousand clones, approximately 89% seen once. Participants came from about 24 US areas, aged about 18 to 100 years. Deletions cut 7 bases from V and 3 bases from J, with 10 bases between. CDR3 length equals 13 residues. The V gene's germline CDR1 is LNHDA and CDR2 SQIVND (reference sequence).

This TCR was sampled from a woman in her fifties or sixties who had been exposed to COVID-19. The V gene is TRBV19, the J gene TRBJ2-1; the D gene is possibly TRBD1 (5 bases). The specimen was PBMCs or T cells enriched from blood (not recorded which). CDR3 sequence (DNA): TGTGCCAGTACCCGAACAGGCTACAATGAGCAGTTCTTC. It specifies CASTRTGYNEQFF.